What follows describes a single T cell receptor (beta chain). In the original processing: By means of reference gene primer amplification, nucleated cell counts were estimated. Data came from immunoSEQ multiplex PCR; TCRdb stores just in-frame clones and leaves some out. V, J and clone size were drawn from that table, and D and trimming were deduced from the DNA. The sample lists 150,000 to 200,000 clones, approximately 90% occurring once. This sample is drawn from a study of blood T cell repertoires in COVID-19. Study-wide context: The origin of the acute and convalescent COVID-19 samples was the United States, Italy and Spain. PBMCs, B-cell-depleted T cells, or T cells were the source of the cDNA or gDNA that made up the material.

The CDR3 loop spans 11 amino acids. Germline CDR1 reads SNHLY; CDR2 reads FYNNEI. V was cut by 4 bases and J by 8 bases, with 5 bases left in between. Sample: peripheral blood. This chain connects TRBV2 to TRBJ2-2; D is unresolved. This sequence was found in a woman aged 30 to 39 with acute or convalescent COVID-19. The CDR3 loop reads CASSVSGELFF. DNA of the CDR3: TGTGCCAGCAGTGTGTCTGGGGAGCTGTTTTTT. Drawing the rest from reference TRBV2 and TRBJ2-2, the complete variable domain is EPEVTQTPSHQVTQMGQEVILRCVPISNHLYFYWYRQILGQKVEFLVSFYNNEISEKSEIFDDQFSVERPDGSNFTLKIRSTKLEDSAMYFCASSVSGELFFGEGSRLTVL.